The clone carrying this T cell receptor beta chain was seen a single time. Germline lookup yields CDR1 MNHEY and CDR2 SVGAGI. The CDR3 loop spans 14 amino acids. With V trimmed by 6 bases and J by 3 bases, 5 bases remained unmatched. The sample is drawn from a study of blood T cell repertoires in COVID-19. Study information: The analysed material was cDNA or gDNA that came from T cells, B-cell-depleted T cells, or PBMCs.

Sequenced by immunoSEQ multiplex PCR; TCRdb stores in-frame clones only, minus some. The sample lists 250,000 to 350,000 clones, more than 75% seen once, with approximately 5.3% in the top ten. The J gene is TRBJ1-1, the V gene TRBV6-5, with TRBD1 matching 9 bases. The receptor was isolated from a woman aged 25 to 39 who had recovered from COVID-19. The sequenced sample was PBMCs or T cells enriched from blood (not recorded which). CDR3: CASRPDRGHTEAFF. In nucleotides, the CDR3 is TGTGCCAGCAGACCGGACAGGGGCCACACTGAAGCTTTCTTT.